This T cell receptor beta chain was retrieved from a study of technical replicates of blood from several donors. Some clones are missing from TCRdb's copy, which holds only in-frame ones; the method was immunoSEQ multiplex PCR. The sample lists approximately 50,000 clones, about 95% seen once, with approximately 0.2% in the top ten. CDR3 length: 17 amino acids. The junction had 14 bases not matched to a gene; V was cut back by 5 bases and J by 3 bases. CDR1 is SGHAT and CDR2 is FQDESV in the germline V gene (reference sequence). The sample consisted of T cells isolated from PBMCs. This TCR came from a human donor in good health. The V and J genes are TRBV11-1 and TRBJ2-7, with 9 nucleotides matching TRBD2. CDR3 region: CASSDSGSREGHYEQYF. The CDR3, as DNA: TGTGCCAGCAGCGATTCGGGATCGCGGGAGGGTCACTACGAGCAGTACTTC.